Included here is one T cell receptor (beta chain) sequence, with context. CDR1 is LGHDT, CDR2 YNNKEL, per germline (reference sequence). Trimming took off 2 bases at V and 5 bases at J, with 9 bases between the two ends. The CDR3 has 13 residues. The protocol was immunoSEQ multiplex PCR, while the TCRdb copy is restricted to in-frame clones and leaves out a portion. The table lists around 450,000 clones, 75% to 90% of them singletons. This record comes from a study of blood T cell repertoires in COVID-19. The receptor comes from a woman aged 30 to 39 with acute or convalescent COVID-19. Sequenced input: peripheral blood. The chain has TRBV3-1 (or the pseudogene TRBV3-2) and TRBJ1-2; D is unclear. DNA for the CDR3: TGTGCCAGCAGCCAACCCGGCGGATATGGCTACACCTTC. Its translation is CASSQPGGYGYTF.